Sequencing of this T cell receptor (beta chain) was carried out in a study of T cells after yellow fever vaccination. The CDR3 sequence is 12 residues long. Between the trimmed V and J ends, which lost 6 bases and 6 bases, there was a span of 12 bases. Germline CDR1 and CDR2: DFQATT and SNEGSKA (reference sequence). This clonotype was detected only a few times. UMIs were added to TCR cDNA along with a universal primer site when it was made by 5'RACE template switching. Each CDR3 protein gets one entry after TCRdb re-called the 5' RACE reads with MiXCR. The sample gives some 500,000 distinct CDR3 sequences, approximately 13% of which show up once; over 12% is in the top ten.

Sequencing used PBMCs, obtained on the day of the yellow fever booster vaccination. The sequence was collected from a man aged 25-40 years who received the YFV17D yellow fever vaccine. This sequence joins TRBV20-1 and TRBJ1-5; weak D call: TRBD1 (6 bases). The CDR3 loop is CSAKGGIQPQHF. DNA of the CDR3: TGCAGTGCAAAGGGGGGAATTCAGCCCCAGCATTTT.